Listed below are T cell receptor beta chains from one sample, sequenced in a study of human T cells and chemical hapten exposure. TCRdb analysed the RACE reads with MiXCR anew, one entry per CDR3 protein. This table has 150,000 to 200,000 distinct CDR3 sequences, 25% to 30% appearing once. This specimen consisted of whole blood, obtained in connection with sensitization to the hapten diphenylcyclopropenone (DPC). Every receptor here comes from a woman aged 25 to 39 with alopecia areata. Some clones in this sample may be carry-over from other donors' samples. Both conserved end residues are part of each CDR3. A D gene is named only where the DNA matches it firmly. Rows give clone size only sometimes, using once, few, many, or a class for an expanded clone.

j_gene: TRBJ2-1; d_gene: TRBD2; abundance: once; v_gene: TRBV6-2/TRBV6-3; CDR3aa: CASSYGQLAGLRREQFF; CDR3nt: TGTGCCAGCAGTTACGGACAACTAGCGGGGTTGCGCAGGGAGCAGTTCTTC
j_gene: TRBJ1-5; d_gene: .; abundance: .; v_gene: TRBV5-1; CDR3aa: CASSFGGDQPQHF; CDR3nt: TGCGCCAGCAGCTTTGGAGGGGATCAGCCCCAGCATTTT
j_gene: TRBJ2-3; d_gene: TRBD1; abundance: .; v_gene: TRBV2; CDR3aa: CASRVGTDTDTQYF; CDR3nt: TGTGCCAGCAGGGTAGGGACAGACACAGATACGCAGTATTTT
j_gene: TRBJ1-5; d_gene: TRBD1; abundance: few; v_gene: TRBV30; CDR3aa: CAWSPGGSNQPQHF; CDR3nt: TGTGCCTGGAGTCCAGGGGGCAGCAATCAGCCCCAGCATTTT
j_gene: TRBJ2-3; d_gene: TRBD2; abundance: few; v_gene: TRBV9; CDR3aa: CASSHKAGGLGDTQYF; CDR3nt: TGTGCCAGCAGCCATAAAGCGGGAGGGCTTGGAGATACGCAGTATTTT
j_gene: TRBJ1-1; d_gene: TRBD1; abundance: few; v_gene: TRBV9; CDR3aa: CASERGGTGVAKGEAFF; CDR3nt: TGTGCCAGCGAGAGGGGGGGGACAGGGGTCGCGAAGGGTGAAGCTTTCTTT
j_gene: TRBJ2-2; d_gene: TRBD2; abundance: few; v_gene: TRBV20-1; CDR3aa: CSASKGLAFTGELFF; CDR3nt: TGCAGTGCTAGTAAAGGACTAGCATTCACCGGGGAGCTGTTTTTT
j_gene: TRBJ2-3; d_gene: .; abundance: .; v_gene: TRBV2; CDR3aa: CASRGAYTDTQYF; CDR3nt: TGTGCCAGCAGGGGGGCTTACACAGATACGCAGTATTTT
j_gene: TRBJ1-1; d_gene: .; abundance: few; v_gene: TRBV29-1; CDR3aa: CSVADSSEAFF; CDR3nt: TGCAGCGTAGCTGACAGTTCTGAAGCTTTCTTT
j_gene: TRBJ2-7; d_gene: .; abundance: few; v_gene: TRBV28; CDR3aa: CASLRDPGYEQYF; CDR3nt: TGTGCCAGTCTCCGGGACCCTGGATACGAGCAGTACTTC
j_gene: TRBJ2-3; d_gene: .; abundance: .; v_gene: TRBV15; CDR3aa: CATSRDHGDTQYF; CDR3nt: TGTGCCACCAGCAGAGATCACGGAGATACGCAGTATTTT
j_gene: TRBJ1-2; d_gene: .; abundance: few; v_gene: TRBV11-1; CDR3aa: CASSSNSQIYGYTF; CDR3nt: TGTGCCAGCAGCTCAAATTCGCAGATCTATGGCTACACCTTC
j_gene: TRBJ1-5; d_gene: .; abundance: .; v_gene: TRBV6-5; CDR3aa: CASSLGSGQPQHF; CDR3nt: TGTGCCAGCAGTTTGGGGTCTGGGCAGCCCCAGCATTTT
j_gene: TRBJ2-1; d_gene: .; abundance: few; v_gene: TRBV12-5; CDR3aa: CASGWGSGDNEQFF; CDR3nt: TGTGCTAGTGGTTGGGGATCGGGGGACAATGAGCAGTTCTTC
j_gene: TRBJ2-7; d_gene: TRBD2; abundance: .; v_gene: TRBV27; CDR3aa: CASTWRGGGDEQYF; CDR3nt: TGTGCCAGCACGTGGCGGGGGGGAGGGGACGAGCAGTACTTC
j_gene: TRBJ2-7; d_gene: TRBD1; abundance: .; v_gene: TRBV27; CDR3aa: CASSLRGGQGIYEQYF; CDR3nt: TGTGCCAGCAGTTTACGGGGGGGACAGGGGATCTACGAGCAGTACTTC
j_gene: TRBJ2-1; d_gene: .; abundance: few; v_gene: TRBV29-1; CDR3aa: CSVEEALAGNEQFF; CDR3nt: TGCAGCGTTGAGGAGGCACTAGCTGGCAATGAGCAGTTCTTC
j_gene: TRBJ1-1; d_gene: .; abundance: few; v_gene: TRBV5-1; CDR3aa: CARPRILNTEAFF; CDR3nt: TGCGCCAGACCTCGAATTTTGAACACTGAAGCTTTCTTT
j_gene: TRBJ1-5; d_gene: TRBD1; abundance: .; v_gene: TRBV5-1; CDR3aa: CASSLGGTGGQPQHF; CDR3nt: TGCGCCAGCAGTTTGGGCGGGACAGGGGGTCAGCCCCAGCATTTT
j_gene: TRBJ2-7; d_gene: .; abundance: .; v_gene: TRBV11-2; CDR3aa: CASSPDGQQYF; CDR3nt: TGTGCCAGCAGCCCGGACGGGCAGCAGTACTTC
j_gene: TRBJ2-1; d_gene: TRBD2; abundance: few; v_gene: TRBV15; CDR3aa: CATSRVRGGSKYEQFF; CDR3nt: TGTGCCACCAGCAGAGTACGGGGGGGCTCCAAGTATGAGCAGTTCTTC
j_gene: TRBJ1-1; d_gene: .; abundance: .; v_gene: TRBV3-1; CDR3aa: CASSQSGVNTEAFF; CDR3nt: TGTGCCAGCAGCCAATCAGGGGTGAACACTGAAGCTTTCTTT
j_gene: TRBJ1-1; d_gene: .; abundance: .; v_gene: TRBV12-3/TRBV12-4; CDR3aa: CASSLAGGGTEAFF; CDR3nt: TGTGCCAGCAGTTTGGCCGGTGGCGGCACTGAAGCTTTCTTT
j_gene: TRBJ2-7; d_gene: TRBD1; abundance: few; v_gene: TRBV9; CDR3aa: CASSTLPGQGRYEQYF; CDR3nt: TGTGCCAGCAGCACCCTACCGGGACAGGGCCGCTACGAGCAGTACTTC
j_gene: TRBJ1-1; d_gene: TRBD1; abundance: .; v_gene: TRBV20-1; CDR3aa: CSPRTGYGDTEAFF; CDR3nt: TGCAGCCCGAGGACAGGGTACGGGGACACTGAAGCTTTCTTT
j_gene: TRBJ2-1; d_gene: .; abundance: .; v_gene: TRBV7-8; CDR3aa: CASSFTMGEQFF; CDR3nt: TGTGCCAGCAGCTTTACTATGGGGGAGCAGTTCTTC
j_gene: TRBJ1-2; d_gene: .; abundance: .; v_gene: TRBV6-2/TRBV6-3; CDR3aa: CASIPQSGNYGYTF; CDR3nt: TGTGCCAGCATTCCCCAGTCGGGGAACTATGGCTACACCTTC
j_gene: TRBJ1-5; d_gene: .; abundance: once; v_gene: TRBV6-1; CDR3aa: CASSEAVNQPQHF; CDR3nt: TGTGCCAGCAGTGAAGCGGTAAATCAGCCCCAGCATTTT
j_gene: TRBJ2-5; d_gene: TRBD1; abundance: few; v_gene: TRBV5-1; CDR3aa: CASSSVQGSLKETQYF; CDR3nt: TGCGCCAGCAGCTCCGTACAGGGGTCCTTGAAGGAGACCCAGTACTTC
j_gene: TRBJ1-5; d_gene: .; abundance: .; v_gene: TRBV5-6; CDR3aa: CASSLAGRGGQPQHF; CDR3nt: TGTGCCAGCAGCTTGGCAGGTCGGGGAGGGCAGCCCCAGCATTTT
j_gene: TRBJ2-1; d_gene: TRBD2; abundance: many; v_gene: TRBV28; CDR3aa: CASSLRGGRYNEQFF; CDR3nt: TGTGCCAGCAGTTTACGGGGGGGGCGATACAATGAGCAGTTCTTC
j_gene: TRBJ2-7; d_gene: .; abundance: once; v_gene: TRBV20-1; CDR3aa: CSASGAGYYEQYF; CDR3nt: TGCAGTGCTAGTGGTGCCGGGTATTACGAGCAGTACTTC
j_gene: TRBJ1-5; d_gene: .; abundance: few; v_gene: TRBV20-1; CDR3aa: CSARWTVNQPQHF; CDR3nt: TGCAGTGCAAGATGGACAGTAAATCAGCCCCAGCATTTT
j_gene: TRBJ2-1; d_gene: .; abundance: .; v_gene: TRBV12-3/TRBV12-4; CDR3aa: CASSLALKGWDEQFF; CDR3nt: TGTGCCAGCAGTTTAGCGCTCAAGGGGTGGGATGAGCAGTTCTTC
j_gene: TRBJ1-1; d_gene: .; abundance: few; v_gene: TRBV2; CDR3aa: CASSDQGPLNTEAFF; CDR3nt: TGTGCCAGCAGTGATCAGGGGCCGCTGAACACTGAAGCTTTCTTT
j_gene: TRBJ2-7; d_gene: .; abundance: few; v_gene: TRBV4-1; CDR3aa: CASSRGTQEGYEQYF; CDR3nt: TGCGCCAGCAGCCGCGGGACGCAAGAGGGCTACGAGCAGTACTTC
j_gene: TRBJ1-2; d_gene: .; abundance: many; v_gene: TRBV29-1; CDR3aa: CSVGAENYGYTF; CDR3nt: TGCAGCGTTGGGGCAGAGAACTATGGCTACACCTTC
j_gene: TRBJ1-2; d_gene: .; abundance: .; v_gene: TRBV2; CDR3aa: CASRREMTGGYTF; CDR3nt: TGTGCCAGCAGAAGGGAGATGACAGGTGGCTACACCTTC
j_gene: TRBJ2-7; d_gene: TRBD1; abundance: few; v_gene: TRBV29-1; CDR3aa: CSVVSRQGYEQYF; CDR3nt: TGCAGCGTTGTTTCGAGACAGGGGTACGAGCAGTACTTC
j_gene: TRBJ2-2; d_gene: .; abundance: .; v_gene: TRBV7-8; CDR3aa: CASSWSRAGGELFF; CDR3nt: TGTGCCAGCAGCTGGAGCAGGGCGGGCGGGGAGCTGTTTTTT
j_gene: TRBJ2-7; d_gene: .; abundance: many; v_gene: TRBV28; CDR3aa: CASRTGRYEQYF; CDR3nt: TGTGCCAGCAGGACAGGGAGGTACGAGCAGTACTTC
j_gene: TRBJ1-1; d_gene: .; abundance: few; v_gene: TRBV6-2/TRBV6-3; CDR3aa: CASSYEGRKNTEAFF; CDR3nt: TGTGCCAGCAGTTACGAAGGACGGAAGAACACTGAAGCTTTCTTT
j_gene: TRBJ1-5; d_gene: .; abundance: .; v_gene: TRBV28; CDR3aa: CASSLWNSWGIDNQPQHF; CDR3nt: TGTGCCAGCAGTTTATGGAACAGTTGGGGGATAGACAATCAGCCCCAGCATTTT
j_gene: TRBJ1-2; d_gene: .; abundance: .; v_gene: TRBV7-2; CDR3aa: CASSLSPRLSGYTF; CDR3nt: TGTGCCAGCAGCTTATCCCCCCGGCTTAGTGGCTACACCTTC
j_gene: TRBJ1-4; d_gene: .; abundance: .; v_gene: TRBV12-3/TRBV12-4; CDR3aa: CASSSVGRVLFF; CDR3nt: TGTGCCAGCAGTTCCGTTGGGAGGGTGCTGTTTTTT
j_gene: TRBJ1-2; d_gene: TRBD1; abundance: .; v_gene: TRBV12-3/TRBV12-4; CDR3aa: CASSLVGQGVNGYTF; CDR3nt: TGTGCCAGCAGTTTAGTGGGACAGGGAGTCAACGGCTACACCTTC
j_gene: TRBJ1-4; d_gene: .; abundance: .; v_gene: TRBV28; CDR3aa: CASSLMGEKLFF; CDR3nt: TGTGCCAGCAGTTTAATGGGGGAAAAACTGTTTTTT
j_gene: TRBJ2-5; d_gene: TRBD2; abundance: few; v_gene: TRBV27; CDR3aa: CASSPPGLAGVETQYF; CDR3nt: TGTGCCAGCAGTCCACCGGGACTAGCGGGAGTAGAGACCCAGTACTTC
j_gene: TRBJ2-5; d_gene: .; abundance: .; v_gene: TRBV9; CDR3aa: CASSVDGPEGVKGTQYF; CDR3nt: TGTGCCAGCAGCGTAGATGGTCCGGAAGGGGTAAAAGGGACCCAGTACTTC
j_gene: TRBJ2-3; d_gene: .; abundance: .; v_gene: TRBV28; CDR3aa: CASSLGTSENTQYF; CDR3nt: TGTGCCAGCAGCTTAGGGACCTCCGAAAATACGCAGTATTTT
j_gene: TRBJ1-6; d_gene: TRBD1; abundance: .; v_gene: TRBV28; CDR3aa: CASSPTGNSPLHF; CDR3nt: TGTGCCAGCAGTCCGACAGGGAATTCACCCCTCCACTTT
j_gene: TRBJ1-1; d_gene: TRBD1; abundance: few; v_gene: TRBV20-1; CDR3aa: CSARDDGQGDIEAFF; CDR3nt: TGCAGTGCTAGAGATGACGGACAGGGGGATATTGAAGCTTTCTTT
j_gene: TRBJ2-3; d_gene: .; abundance: .; v_gene: TRBV20-1; CDR3aa: CSATGPDTQYF; CDR3nt: TGCAGTGCTACAGGGCCAGATACGCAGTATTTT
j_gene: TRBJ2-2; d_gene: .; abundance: .; v_gene: TRBV7-2; CDR3aa: CASSYPSTDPNSGELFF; CDR3nt: TGTGCCAGCAGCTATCCCTCGACAGACCCGAATTCCGGGGAGCTGTTTTTT
j_gene: TRBJ2-7; d_gene: .; abundance: .; v_gene: TRBV6-1; CDR3aa: CASTKVGYDEQYF; CDR3nt: TGTGCCAGCACTAAAGTGGGGTACGACGAGCAGTACTTC
j_gene: TRBJ2-4; d_gene: .; abundance: .; v_gene: TRBV9; CDR3aa: CASSSHRENIQYF; CDR3nt: TGTGCCAGCAGCTCGCACAGGGAAAACATTCAGTACTTC